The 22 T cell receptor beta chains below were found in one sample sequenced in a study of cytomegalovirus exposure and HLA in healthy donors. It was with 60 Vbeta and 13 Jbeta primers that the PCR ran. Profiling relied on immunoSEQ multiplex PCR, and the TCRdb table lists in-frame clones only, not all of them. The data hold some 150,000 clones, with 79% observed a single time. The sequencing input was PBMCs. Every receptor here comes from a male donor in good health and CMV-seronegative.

CDR3 nucleotide sequence: TGTGCCAGCAGACGGAGGCGGGGGGCCGAAAGCTCCTACGAGCAGTACTTC. Translation: CASRRRRGAESSYEQYF. The V and J genes are TRBV7-2 and TRBJ2-7; 8 positions match TRBD2. V lost 6 bases and J lost 0; bases outside the gene matches: 13. This CDR3 contains 17 residues. Germline lookup yields CDR1 SGHTA and CDR2 FQGNSA.

Written as DNA, the CDR3 is TGTGCCAGCAGCCAAGGCGAGCGGGGGACCTCTAGCACAGATACGCAGTATTTT. This codes for CASSQGERGTSSTDTQYF. This rearrangement joins TRBV4-2 to TRBJ2-3; 8 bases fit TRBD2. The germline CDR1 and CDR2 sequences are LGHNA and YNFKEQ. With V trimmed by 1 base and J by 0 bases, 9 bases remained unmatched. The CDR3 loop spans 18 amino acids.

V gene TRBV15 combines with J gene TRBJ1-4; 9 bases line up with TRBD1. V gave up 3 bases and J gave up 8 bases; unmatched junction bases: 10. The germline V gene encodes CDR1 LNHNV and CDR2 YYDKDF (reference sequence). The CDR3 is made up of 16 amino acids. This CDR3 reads CATSSPQDRGWEKLFF. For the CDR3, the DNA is TGTGCCACCAGCAGCCCACAGGACAGGGGATGGGAAAAACTGTTTTTT.

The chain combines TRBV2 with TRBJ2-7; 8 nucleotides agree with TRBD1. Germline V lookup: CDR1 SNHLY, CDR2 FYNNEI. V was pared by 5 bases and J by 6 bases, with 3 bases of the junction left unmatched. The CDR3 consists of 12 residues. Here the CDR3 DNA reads TGTGCCAGCAGTCGGACAGGGTCCGAGCAGTACTTC. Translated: CASSRTGSEQYF.

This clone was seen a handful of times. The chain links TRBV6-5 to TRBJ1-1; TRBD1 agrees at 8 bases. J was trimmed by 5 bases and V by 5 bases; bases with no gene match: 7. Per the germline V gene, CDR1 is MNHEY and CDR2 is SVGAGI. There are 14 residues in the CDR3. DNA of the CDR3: TGTGCCAGCAGTGTTCAGGGGGCGGAAACTGAAGCTTTCTTT. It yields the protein CASSVQGAETEAFF.

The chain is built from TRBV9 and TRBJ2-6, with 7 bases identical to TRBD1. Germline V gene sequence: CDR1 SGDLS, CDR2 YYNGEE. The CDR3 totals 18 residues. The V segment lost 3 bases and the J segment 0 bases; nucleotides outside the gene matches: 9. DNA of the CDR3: TGTGCCAGCAGCGGGGACAGACAATGGTACTCTGGGGCCAACGTCCTGACTTTC. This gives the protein CASSGDRQWYSGANVLTF.

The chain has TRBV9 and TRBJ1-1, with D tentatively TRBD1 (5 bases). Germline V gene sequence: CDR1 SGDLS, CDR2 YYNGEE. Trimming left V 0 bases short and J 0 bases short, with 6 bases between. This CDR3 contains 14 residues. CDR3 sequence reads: CASSVGQMNTEAFF. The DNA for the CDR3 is TGTGCCAGCAGCGTAGGACAGATGAACACTGAAGCTTTCTTT.

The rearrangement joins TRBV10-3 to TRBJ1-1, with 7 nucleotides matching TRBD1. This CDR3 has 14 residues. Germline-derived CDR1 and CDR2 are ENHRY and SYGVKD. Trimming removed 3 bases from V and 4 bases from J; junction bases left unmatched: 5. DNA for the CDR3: TGTGCCATCAGTGACCAGGCAGGGGGCACTGAAGCTTTCTTT. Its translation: CAISDQAGGTEAFF.

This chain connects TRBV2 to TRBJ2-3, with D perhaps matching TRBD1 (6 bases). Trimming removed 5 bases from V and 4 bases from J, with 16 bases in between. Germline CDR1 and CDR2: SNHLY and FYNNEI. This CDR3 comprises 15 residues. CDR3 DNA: TGTGCCAGCAGTCCACAGGGAGTAGTAGCAGATACGCAGTATTTT. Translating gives CASSPQGVVADTQYF.

CDR3 coding DNA: TGCGCCAGCAGCTCGACAGGGGGCAATTCACCCCTCCACTTT. Translated: CASSSTGGNSPLHF. The chain uses TRBV5-1 and TRBJ1-6; 10 bases map to TRBD1. There are 14 residues in the CDR3. V trimming: 3 bases; J trimming: 7 bases; junction bases outside the gene matches: 1. Germline V lookup: CDR1 SGHRS, CDR2 YFSETQ.

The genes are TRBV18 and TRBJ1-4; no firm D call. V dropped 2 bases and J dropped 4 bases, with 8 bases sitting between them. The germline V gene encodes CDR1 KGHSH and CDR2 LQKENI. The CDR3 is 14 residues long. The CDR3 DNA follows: TGTGCCAGCTCACCAGGAGTTTTTAATGAAAAACTGTTTTTT. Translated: CASSPGVFNEKLFF.

CDR3 bases: TGTGCCAGCAGCGGACAAACGAACACTGAAGCTTTCTTT. Protein product: CASSGQTNTEAFF. The rearrangement links TRBV5-6 to TRBJ1-1; D perhaps matches TRBD1 (5 bases). Per germline, CDR1 SGHDT and CDR2 YYEEEE. The CDR3 runs 13 residues. V was pared by 4 bases and J by 1 base, with 8 bases between.

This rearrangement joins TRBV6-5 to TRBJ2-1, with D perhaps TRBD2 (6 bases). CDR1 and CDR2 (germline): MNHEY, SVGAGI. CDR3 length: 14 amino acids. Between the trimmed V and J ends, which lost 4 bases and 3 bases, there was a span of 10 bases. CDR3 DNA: TGTGCCAGCAGTTCCGGGAGCGGCTACAATGAGCAGTTCTTC. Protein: CASSSGSGYNEQFF.

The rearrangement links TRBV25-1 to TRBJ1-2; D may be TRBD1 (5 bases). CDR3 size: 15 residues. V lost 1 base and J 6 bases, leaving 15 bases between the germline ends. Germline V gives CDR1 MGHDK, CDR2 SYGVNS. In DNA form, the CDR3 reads TGTGCCAGCAGTGAATGGGGGGAGGCTGGAGATGGCTACACCTTC. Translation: CASSEWGEAGDGYTF.

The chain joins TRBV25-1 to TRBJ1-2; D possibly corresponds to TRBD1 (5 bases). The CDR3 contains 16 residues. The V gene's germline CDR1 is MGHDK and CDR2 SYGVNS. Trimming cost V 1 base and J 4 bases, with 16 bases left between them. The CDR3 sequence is CASSEFSGPQGYGYTF. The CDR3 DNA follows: TGTGCCAGCAGTGAATTTTCAGGGCCCCAGGGCTATGGCTACACCTTC.

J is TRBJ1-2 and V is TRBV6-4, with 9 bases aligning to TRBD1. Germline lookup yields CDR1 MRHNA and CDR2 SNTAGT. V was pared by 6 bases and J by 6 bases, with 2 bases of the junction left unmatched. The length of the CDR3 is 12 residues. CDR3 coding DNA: TGTGCCAGCAGAGGACAGGGGAATGGCTACACCTTC. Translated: CASRGQGNGYTF.

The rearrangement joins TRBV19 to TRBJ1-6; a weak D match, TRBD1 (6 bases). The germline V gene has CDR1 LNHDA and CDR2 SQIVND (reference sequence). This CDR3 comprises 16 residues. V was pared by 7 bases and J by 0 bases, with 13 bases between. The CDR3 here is CASNPGHLSYNSPLHF. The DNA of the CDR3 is TGTGCCAGTAACCCGGGACACCTCTCCTATAATTCACCCCTCCACTTT.

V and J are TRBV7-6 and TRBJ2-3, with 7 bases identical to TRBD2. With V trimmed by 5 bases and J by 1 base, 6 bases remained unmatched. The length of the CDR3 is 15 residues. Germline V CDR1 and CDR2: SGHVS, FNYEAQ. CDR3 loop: CASSKSGVRTDTQYF. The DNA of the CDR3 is TGTGCCAGCAGCAAAAGCGGGGTTCGCACAGATACGCAGTATTTT.

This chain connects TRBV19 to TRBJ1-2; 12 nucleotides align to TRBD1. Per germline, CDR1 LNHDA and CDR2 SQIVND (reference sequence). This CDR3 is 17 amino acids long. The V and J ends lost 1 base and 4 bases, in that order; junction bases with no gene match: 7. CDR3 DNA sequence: TGTGCCAGTAGTATAGGCCCGGGACAGGGGGCAACCTATGGCTACACCTTC. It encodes CASSIGPGQGATYGYTF.

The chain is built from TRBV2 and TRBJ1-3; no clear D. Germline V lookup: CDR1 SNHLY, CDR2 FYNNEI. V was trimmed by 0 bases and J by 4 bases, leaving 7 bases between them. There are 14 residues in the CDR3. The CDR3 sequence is CASSEADGGNTIYF. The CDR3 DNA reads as TGTGCCAGCAGTGAAGCTGACGGGGGAAACACCATATATTTT.

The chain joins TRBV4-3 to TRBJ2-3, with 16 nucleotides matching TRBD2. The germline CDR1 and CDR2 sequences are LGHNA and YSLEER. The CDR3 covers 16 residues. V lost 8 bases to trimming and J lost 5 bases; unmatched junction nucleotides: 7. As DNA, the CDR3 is TGCGCCAGCGGGGGACTAGCGGGGGGGCTCGGAGATACGCAGTATTTT. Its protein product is CASGGLAGGLGDTQYF.

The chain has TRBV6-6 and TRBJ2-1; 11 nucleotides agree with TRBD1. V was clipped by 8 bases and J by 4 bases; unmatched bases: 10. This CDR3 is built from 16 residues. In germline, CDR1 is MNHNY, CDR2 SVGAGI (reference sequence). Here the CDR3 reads CASPRDRGSTYNEQFF. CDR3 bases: TGTGCCAGCCCCCGGGACAGGGGGTCGACTTACAATGAGCAGTTCTTC.